The next 17 T cell receptor beta chains were all read from a single sample in a study of cytomegalovirus exposure and HLA in healthy donors. PCR involved 60 Vbeta and 13 Jbeta primers. Here immunoSEQ multiplex PCR was the method, and the copy in TCRdb shows in-frame clones only, minus some. The top ten hold 1.8% of the sample, which has about 220,000 clones, 70% to 80% seen once. Sequencing used PBMCs. These receptors were obtained from a woman in her 30s in good health and CMV-seronegative.

This rearrangement joins TRBV5-4 to TRBJ2-5; D is unclear. The CDR3 spans 13 residues. Per germline, CDR1 SGHNT and CDR2 YYREEE (reference sequence). Trimming removed 3 bases at V and 3 bases at J, with 9 bases between. Here the CDR3 DNA reads TGTGCCAGCAGCTCGACTTGGGAAGAGACCCAGTACTTC. Translating it yields CASSSTWEETQYF.

This rearrangement joins TRBV29-1 to TRBJ1-5, with a weak D call TRBD1 (5 bases). Per the germline V gene, CDR1 is SQVTM and CDR2 is ANQGSEA. Deletions cut 4 bases from V and 4 bases from J, with 11 bases between. There are 13 residues in the CDR3. The CDR3 sequence is CSVGIDRNQPQHF. Here the CDR3 DNA reads TGCAGCGTTGGAATAGACAGAAATCAGCCCCAGCATTTT. The complete variable domain, with remaining parts taken from reference TRBV29-1 and TRBJ1-5, reads SAVISQKPSRDICQRGTSLTIQCQVDSQVTMMFWYRQQPGQSLTLIATANQGSEATYESGFVIDKFPISRPNLTFSTLTVSNMSPEDSSIYLCSVGIDRNQPQHFGDGTRLSIL.

The CDR3 region is CASSERTDRVEAFF. The CDR3 DNA sequence: TGCGCCAGCAGTGAGAGGACAGATAGGGTTGAAGCTTTCTTT. The chain is built from TRBV10-1 and TRBJ1-1; perhaps TRBD1 as D (6 bases). Germline V CDR1 and CDR2: WNHNN, SYGVQD (reference sequence). The CDR3 is 14 amino acids. V lost 2 bases and J lost 7, with 14 bases in between.

The chain has TRBV5-6 and TRBJ1-1, with a possible D match to TRBD1 (5 bases). The V end was cut by 3 bases, the J end by 4 bases, with 7 bases between. CDR3 length equals 12 residues. Germline lookup yields CDR1 SGHDT and CDR2 YYEEEE. The CDR3 protein is CASSWQGTEAFF. In DNA form, the CDR3 reads TGTGCCAGCAGCTGGCAGGGCACTGAAGCTTTCTTT.

The chain uses TRBV5-1 and TRBJ2-7; 9 bases are a match to TRBD1. The CDR3 contains 15 residues. Germline trimming cut 4 bases from V and 3 bases from J; bases unmatched to any gene: 8. Germline CDR1 reads SGHRS; CDR2 reads YFSETQ. The CDR3 is CASSPGTGNLYEQYF. The CDR3 DNA reads as TGCGCCAGCAGCCCCGGGACAGGGAACCTCTACGAGCAGTACTTC.

The chain has TRBV10-3 and TRBJ2-3; D remains unclear. Germline V lookup: CDR1 ENHRY, CDR2 SYGVKD. The V end lost 11 bases, the J end lost 5 bases, and 11 bases lay between the germline ends. This CDR3 is built from 11 residues. The chain's CDR3 is CAARSVDTQYF. The CDR3 DNA is TGTGCCGCCCGGTCTGTAGATACGCAGTATTTT.

The chain joins TRBV2 to TRBJ1-1; maybe TRBD1 (6 bases). Per the germline V gene, CDR1 is SNHLY and CDR2 is FYNNEI. Trimming left V 2 bases short and J 1 base short, with 11 bases between. The CDR3 is 15 residues long. This CDR3 reads CASSEWQGWNTEAFF. The CDR3 DNA reads as TGTGCCAGCAGTGAATGGCAGGGGTGGAACACTGAAGCTTTCTTT.

With respect to this clone: Different DNA sequences within this sample yield the same CDR3. The chain is built from TRBV19 and TRBJ1-5, with 8 bases lining up with TRBD1. The length of the CDR3 is 15 residues. Unmatched junction bases numbered 5, after V lost 3 bases and J lost 4 bases. Germline V gene lookup returns CDR1 LNHDA and CDR2 SQIVND (reference sequence). The CDR3 reads CASSIRDRGNQPQHF. The CDR3 coding sequence is TGTGCCAGTAGTATCCGAGACAGGGGTAATCAGCCCCAGCATTTT.

This sequence joins TRBV2 and TRBJ2-1, with 12 bases aligning to TRBD1. The CDR3 is 16 amino acids. V shed 8 bases, J shed 8 bases, and the junction held 13 bases outside the gene matches. The germline V gene encodes CDR1 SNHLY and CDR2 FYNNEI. The chain's CDR3 is CASFGTGQGADDEQFF. In nucleotides, the CDR3 is TGTGCCAGCTTTGGGACGGGACAGGGGGCGGACGATGAGCAGTTCTTC.

The V gene is TRBV11-3, the J gene TRBJ2-5; TRBD2 matches 8 bases. This CDR3 has 14 residues. V dropped 5 bases and J dropped 2; count of bases not matched to a gene: 4. Germline V gene lookup returns CDR1 SGHNT and CDR2 YENEEA. CDR3: CASSPPGGQETQYF. The CDR3, as DNA: TGTGCCAGCAGCCCCCCGGGGGGGCAAGAGACCCAGTACTTC. Based on the CDR3 plus reference TRBV11-3 and TRBJ2-5, the full variable domain is EAGVVQSPRYKIIEKKQPVAFWCNPISGHNTLYWYLQNLGQGPELLIRYENEEAVDDSQLPKDRFSAERLKGVDSTLKIQPAELGDSAVYLCASSPPGGQETQYFGPGTRLLVL.

The gene calls are TRBV30 and TRBJ1-3; D is perhaps TRBD1 (5 bases). CDR3 size: 14 residues. Germline-derived CDR1 and CDR2 are GTSNPN and SVGIG (reference sequence). V was cut by 4 bases and J by 8 bases, with 18 bases left in between. The CDR3 sequence is CAWTPMGQGYTIYF. The DNA for the CDR3 is TGTGCCTGGACTCCAATGGGGCAGGGATACACCATATATTTT.

The chain links TRBV29-1 to TRBJ1-2, with D perhaps matching TRBD1 (6 bases). Looked up from germline, CDR1 is SQVTM and CDR2 is ANQGSEA. The ends were cut back, 5 bases at V and 3 bases at J, with 19 bases in the middle. The CDR3 has 15 amino acids. CDR3 coding DNA: TGCAGCGTTTTCCCGCCGGGGGGGGCCCACTATGGCTACACCTTC. Amino acid sequence: CSVFPPGGAHYGYTF. The variable domain in full, completed from reference TRBV29-1 and TRBJ1-2, reads SAVISQKPSRDICQRGTSLTIQCQVDSQVTMMFWYRQQPGQSLTLIATANQGSEATYESGFVIDKFPISRPNLTFSTLTVSNMSPEDSSIYLCSVFPPGGAHYGYTFGSGTRLTVV.

This clone was observed a handful of times. The rearrangement joins TRBV19 to TRBJ2-1, with 10 bases matching TRBD1. CDR3 length equals 13 residues. CDR1 and CDR2 from the germline V gene are LNHDA and SQIVND (reference sequence). The V segment lost 10 bases and the J segment 1 base; nucleotides outside the gene matches: 1. The CDR3 region is CATGQGSYNEQFF. In nucleotides, the CDR3 is TGTGCCACGGGACAGGGGTCCTACAATGAGCAGTTCTTC.

Points on this clone: Mismatch with germline at one junction end may stem from a read error. The genes are TRBV4-1 and TRBJ2-2, with D possibly TRBD1 on 6 matching bases. Germline lookup yields CDR1 MGHRA and CDR2 YSYEKL. This CDR3 contains 13 residues. The CDR3 DNA is TGTGCCAGCAGCCCACAGGGCGCCGGGGAGCTGTTTTTT. As protein: CASSPQGAGELFF.

A word on this clone: A read error may account for a junction end that differs from germline. The rearrangement uses TRBV2 and TRBJ1-2; TRBD1 matches 7 bases. The CDR3 is 15 amino acids. Germline-derived CDR1 and CDR2 are SNHLY and FYNNEI. CDR3 sequence (DNA): TGTGCCAGCGGTGACAGGGACAAACTTGGAGTAGGCTACACCTTC. This translates into CASGDRDKLGVGYTF.

This clone was detected only a few times. The V call is TRBV5-1, the J call TRBJ2-7, with 13 bases that match TRBD2. Germline V gene lookup returns CDR1 SGHRS and CDR2 YFSETQ. V was clipped by 1 base and J by 6 bases; unmatched bases: 10. The CDR3 covers 17 residues. This CDR3 reads CASSLTTGLAGNSEQYF. The CDR3 DNA is TGCGCCAGCAGCTTGACCACGGGACTAGCGGGAAACTCCGAGCAGTACTTC.

This rearrangement joins TRBV5-4 to TRBJ2-4; possible D gene TRBD2, 5 bases. The CDR3 sequence is 12 residues long. CDR1 is SGHNT and CDR2 is YYREEE in the germline V gene (reference sequence). V lost 2 bases and J lost 8, with 8 bases in between. The CDR3: CASSLEGDIQYF. CDR3 bases: TGTGCCAGCAGCTTAGAGGGAGACATTCAGTACTTC.